Listed below are T cell receptor beta chains from one sample, sequenced in a study of memory CD4+ T cells and cytomegalovirus serostatus. The data were produced by immunoSEQ multiplex PCR, yet TCRdb's version contains in-frame clones alone and is incomplete. This sample has under 40,000 clones, with less than 80% found just once. Sequenced input: memory CD4+ T cells from blood. These receptors came from an adult in good health and CMV-seropositive. CDR3s include the opening cysteine and the closing phenylalanine or tryptophan. The D gene is left open where the match is weak. The size field is filled for only some rows; it gives once, few, many or a size class.

clone size	CDR3 length	J gene	D gene	V gene	CDR3 DNA	CDR3 protein
.	15	TRBJ2-2	TRBD1	TRBV5-3	TGTGCCAGAGGAATCCGACAGGGGAACACCGGGGAGCTGTTTTTT	CARGIRQGNTGELFF
.	13	TRBJ2-3	.	TRBV9	TGTGCCAGCAGCGGCCCCGGCCACCCGTCGCAGTATTTT	CASSGPGHPSQYF
.	15	TRBJ2-3	TRBD2	TRBV6-4	TGTGCCAGCAGCCTACCCGGGACTAGATCGGATACGCAGTATTTT	CASSLPGTRSDTQYF
once	13	TRBJ1-1	TRBD1	TRBV7-2	TGTGCCAGCAGCTACACAGGGGTAACTGAAGCTTTCTTT	CASSYTGVTEAFF
.	17	TRBJ1-2	TRBD1	TRBV5-1	TGCGCCAGCAGCCCAGGACAGGGAGGACAATCGAGCTATGGCTACACCTTC	CASSPGQGGQSSYGYTF
.	13	TRBJ2-5	.	TRBV7-3	TGTGCCAGCAGCTTAACGCCCCCGGAGACCCAGTACTTC	CASSLTPPETQYF
.	15	TRBJ2-3	TRBD2	TRBV27	TGTGCCAGCAGTTTAGGACTAGTTGAAACAGATACGCAGTATTTT	CASSLGLVETDTQYF
few	16	TRBJ1-4	.	TRBV5-1	TGCGCCAGCAGCTTTGGTCCTACCGGAACTAATGAAAAACTGTTTTTT	CASSFGPTGTNEKLFF
medium-sized	13	TRBJ2-7	TRBD2	TRBV6-1	TGTGCCAGCAGTGACCCCGGGGGGTTCAAGCAGTACTTC	CASSDPGGFKQYF
.	13	TRBJ2-5	.	TRBV7-3	TGTGCCAGCAGCCCCAGGGGCCGCGAGACCCAGTACTTC	CASSPRGRETQYF
few	16	TRBJ2-1	.	TRBV11-2	TGTGCCAGCACCCCCCCCGGCCTCGTCGCCTTCAATGAGCAGTTCTTC	CASTPPGLVAFNEQFF
once	12	TRBJ2-7	.	TRBV7-2	TGTGCCAGCAGCTTATCATGGGGCGAGCAGTACTTC	CASSLSWGEQYF
.	13	TRBJ2-2	.	TRBV5-1	TGCGCCAGCAGCTTGGGAGCATCCGGGGAGCTGTTTTTT	CASSLGASGELFF
.	13	TRBJ2-3	.	TRBV6-5	TGTGCCGCCCGGCGGGGAGGTACAGATACGCAGTATTTT	CAARRGGTDTQYF
.	14	TRBJ2-4	.	TRBV28	TGTGCCAGCAGTTCGGGGCTAGCCAAAAACATTCAGTACTTC	CASSSGLAKNIQYF
.	13	TRBJ2-5	.	TRBV5-1	TGCGCCAGCAGCTTGGTTGGCAGGGGAATACAGTACTTC	CASSLVGRGIQYF
.	13	TRBJ1-1	.	TRBV7-3	TGTGCCAGCAGCAGCGACAGGAACACTGAAGCTTTCTTT	CASSSDRNTEAFF
few	15	TRBJ1-3	.	TRBV7-2	TGTGCCAGCAGCTCAGACAGGTTCTCTGGAAACACCATATATTTT	CASSSDRFSGNTIYF
.	12	TRBJ2-1	.	TRBV27	TGTGCCACCATGAGGACCGACAATGAGCAGTTCTTC	CATMRTDNEQFF
.	14	TRBJ2-5	.	TRBV28	TGTGCCAGCAGGAGGGGGACACACCAAGAGACCCAGTACTTC	CASRRGTHQETQYF
once	14	TRBJ1-2	TRBD1	TRBV29-1	TGCAGCGTTAGAACAACAGGGGGATCTTATGGCTACACCTTC	CSVRTTGGSYGYTF
.	15	TRBJ1-5	TRBD1	TRBV6-6	TGTGCCAGCAGTTTCGGGACAGGTTCTAATCAGCCCCAGCATTTT	CASSFGTGSNQPQHF
.	14	TRBJ2-7	.	TRBV7-2	TGTGCCAGCAGCTTAAACCAGGGTCCATACGAGCAGTACTTC	CASSLNQGPYEQYF